A selection of T cell receptor beta chains follows, all from one sample in a study of shared clonotypes between healthy human individuals. Produced via immunoSEQ multiplex PCR; TCRdb's table is partial and in-frame only. This table has roughly 520,000 clones, 95% to 96% appearing once. Sequencing input: naive CD4+ T cells sorted from blood. Source of these receptors: a woman aged 30 to 39 in good health. CDR3s include the opening cysteine and the closing phenylalanine or tryptophan. Each record gives: V gene, D gene, clone size, J gene, CDR3 protein, CDR3 DNA. D genes are given only for firm matches. Not every row has a clone size; where given, it reads once, few, many or a size class.

>TRBV28|TRBD1|-|TRBJ1-1
CASETGGYTEAFF
TGTGCCAGCGAGACAGGGGGCTACACTGAAGCTTTCTTT
>TRBV7-9|TRBD1|-|TRBJ1-2
CASSLSRQGDGYTF
TGTGCCAGCAGCTTATCTCGACAGGGGGATGGCTACACCTTC
>TRBV9|-|-|TRBJ2-2
CASSVNRGVGGELFF
TGTGCCAGCAGCGTAAACAGAGGGGTCGGCGGGGAGCTGTTTTTT
>TRBV5-6|-|-|TRBJ2-7
CASSPLGQPNSYEQYF
TGTGCCAGCAGCCCCCTTGGGCAGCCTAACTCCTACGAGCAGTACTTC
>TRBV5-1|-|-|TRBJ1-5
CASSLARQRVTSNQPQHF
TGCGCCAGCAGCTTGGCTCGGCAGCGGGTGACTAGCAATCAGCCCCAGCATTTT
>TRBV5-1|TRBD2|-|TRBJ2-1
CASSILAGASNEQFF
TGCGCCAGCAGCATACTAGCGGGAGCCTCCAATGAGCAGTTCTTC
>TRBV7-7|-|-|TRBJ2-1
CASKKEGYNEQFF
TGTGCCAGCAAGAAGGAGGGGTACAATGAGCAGTTCTTC
>TRBV18|TRBD1|-|TRBJ1-1
CASSPPGGVGEAFF
TGTGCCAGCTCACCGCCAGGGGGGGTTGGTGAAGCTTTCTTT
>TRBV5-5|-|-|TRBJ2-6
CASSLSLLGANVLTF
TGTGCCAGCAGCTTATCTCTTTTAGGTGCCAACGTCCTGACTTTC
>TRBV5-4|-|-|TRBJ2-3
CASSLGPPRQTDTQYF
TGTGCCAGCAGCTTGGGCCCCCCTCGACAGACAGATACGCAGTATTTT
>TRBV5-4|-|-|TRBJ1-4
CASTQSGGNEKLFF
TGTGCCAGCACCCAGTCGGGAGGGAATGAAAAACTGTTTTTT
>TRBV9|TRBD2|-|TRBJ2-3
CASSPQPGLATGDTQYF
TGTGCCAGCAGCCCTCAACCGGGACTAGCGACTGGGGATACGCAGTATTTT
>TRBV5-1|TRBD1|-|TRBJ1-4
CASSFSGTDYEKLFF
TGCGCCAGCAGCTTCTCCGGGACAGACTATGAAAAACTGTTTTTT
>TRBV5-4|-|-|TRBJ1-1
CASSFDRLNTEAFF
TGTGCCAGCAGTTTCGACAGGCTGAACACTGAAGCTTTCTTT
>TRBV29-1|TRBD1|-|TRBJ2-7
CSVLRQGSSYEQYF
TGCAGCGTTCTTCGACAGGGTAGCTCCTACGAGCAGTACTTC
>TRBV28|TRBD1|-|TRBJ1-2
CASSFVRTGNYGYTF
TGTGCCAGCAGTTTTGTGCGGACAGGGAACTATGGCTACACCTTC
>TRBV6-7|-|-|TRBJ1-5
CASRTPVLRGQTFSNQPQHF
TGTGCCAGCAGAACGCCGGTATTGAGAGGACAGACATTTAGCAATCAGCCCCAGCATTTT
>TRBV19|-|-|TRBJ2-3
CASSIGGKPTDTQYF
TGTGCCAGTAGTATAGGAGGGAAGCCTACAGATACGCAGTATTTT
>TRBV5-1|-|-|TRBJ2-7
CASGRGDASEQYF
TGCGCCAGCGGGCGAGGGGACGCCTCCGAGCAGTACTTC
>TRBV5-1|-|-|TRBJ1-2
CASSSDGYGYTF
TGCGCCAGCAGCTCTGACGGGTATGGCTACACCTTC
>TRBV2|-|-|TRBJ2-7
CASSEEQGAYEQYF
TGTGCCAGCAGTGAGGAACAGGGCGCCTACGAGCAGTACTTC
>TRBV6-5|TRBD1|-|TRBJ2-7
CASRPGTGGSYEQYF
TGTGCCAGCAGACCCGGGACAGGGGGTTCCTACGAGCAGTACTTC
>TRBV5-1|-|-|TRBJ2-5
CASSPAPVGVGSQETQYF
TGCGCCAGCAGCCCCGCTCCTGTGGGGGTGGGGTCCCAAGAGACCCAGTACTTC
>TRBV19|TRBD1|-|TRBJ2-7
CASSMGQPPYEQYF
TGTGCCAGTAGTATGGGACAGCCCCCCTACGAGCAGTACTTC
>TRBV2|TRBD1|-|TRBJ2-5
CASSELQGAQETQYF
TGTGCCAGCAGTGAATTGCAGGGGGCCCAGGAGACCCAGTACTTC
>TRBV5-1|TRBD2|-|TRBJ2-1
CASSSGLAGSYNEQFF
TGCGCCAGCAGCTCGGGACTAGCGGGATCCTACAATGAGCAGTTCTTC
>TRBV18|TRBD1|-|TRBJ2-7
CASSMTGRYDEQYF
TGTGCCAGCTCAATGACAGGGCGTTACGACGAGCAGTACTTC
>TRBV28|TRBD1|-|TRBJ1-2
CASSPDRGWYGYTF
TGTGCCAGCAGCCCGGACAGGGGTTGGTATGGCTACACCTTC
>TRBV29-1|TRBD2|-|TRBJ2-1
CSVEDGASGTYNEQFF
TGCAGCGTTGAAGATGGGGCTAGCGGGACTTACAATGAGCAGTTCTTC
>TRBV7-9|-|-|TRBJ1-1
CASSFLGTEAFF
TGTGCCAGCAGCTTTTTAGGGACTGAAGCTTTCTTT
>TRBV29-1|TRBD1|few|TRBJ2-7
CSVIFRLGTGGEWQQYF
TGCAGCGTTATTTTCCGTCTGGGGACAGGGGGCGAATGGCAGCAGTACTTC
>TRBV5-4|TRBD2|-|TRBJ2-7
CASSFLLAGVFYEQYF
TGTGCCAGCAGCTTCTTACTAGCGGGAGTATTCTACGAGCAGTACTTC
>TRBV6-1|-|-|TRBJ1-5
CASINPGEGPQHF
TGTGCCAGCATTAACCCAGGGGAGGGGCCCCAGCATTTT
>TRBV2|-|-|TRBJ2-2
CASSALRLVSGELFF
TGTGCCAGCAGTGCCTTAAGACTAGTATCTGGGGAGCTGTTTTTT
>TRBV30|-|-|TRBJ1-3
CAWSVEGPRTIYF
TGTGCCTGGAGTGTTGAAGGCCCGCGCACCATATATTTT
>TRBV5-4|-|-|TRBJ2-2
CASRVQGNTGELFF
TGTGCCAGCAGGGTACAGGGAAACACCGGGGAGCTGTTTTTT
>TRBV27|-|-|TRBJ1-1
CASSFTGRTEAFF
TGTGCCAGCAGTTTTACAGGGAGGACTGAAGCTTTCTTT
>TRBV2|-|once|TRBJ2-5
CASINSLLYQETQYF
TGTGCCAGCATAAACAGTCTCCTGTACCAAGAGACCCAGTACTTC
>TRBV28|-|-|TRBJ2-3
CASSTDTDTQYF
TGTGCCAGCAGTACAGACACAGATACGCAGTATTTT
>TRBV5-8|-|-|TRBJ2-2
CASSFDDTGELFF
TGTGCCAGCAGCTTCGATGACACCGGGGAGCTGTTTTTT
>TRBV4-2|-|-|TRBJ2-7
CASSQDGGIEQYF
TGTGCCAGCAGCCAAGATGGGGGGATCGAGCAGTACTTC
>TRBV10-3|-|-|TRBJ1-1
CAISGDGYTEAFF
TGTGCCATCAGTGGGGACGGGTACACTGAAGCTTTCTTT
>TRBV28|TRBD1|-|TRBJ1-2
CASTPGQGNYGYTF
TGTGCCAGCACCCCGGGACAGGGCAACTATGGCTACACCTTC
>TRBV7-9|-|-|TRBJ2-2
CASSLGLSGELFF
TGTGCCAGCAGCTTGGGTTTGTCAGGGGAGCTGTTTTTT
>TRBV4-1|TRBD1|-|TRBJ1-5
CASSRLQGTSNQPQHF
TGCGCCAGCAGCCGATTACAGGGGACTAGCAATCAGCCCCAGCATTTT
>TRBV7-9|-|-|TRBJ1-2
CASSSAGWVTHDYGYTF
TGTGCCAGCAGCTCAGCAGGGTGGGTCACCCACGACTATGGCTACACCTTC
>TRBV5-6|-|-|TRBJ2-6
CASTHRRGRANRGANVLTF
TGTGCCAGCACCCATCGGAGGGGGAGGGCCAACCGTGGGGCCAACGTCCTGACTTTC
>TRBV5-6|-|-|TRBJ2-7
CASSFVGQEISSYEQYF
TGTGCCAGCAGCTTCGTAGGACAAGAAATTAGCTCCTACGAGCAGTACTTC
>TRBV28|TRBD1|once|TRBJ1-1
CASSFVTGTGGTGSRGTEAFF
TGTGCCAGCAGCTTCGTTACCGGGACAGGGGGTACCGGGTCCCGGGGCACTGAAGCTTTCTTT
>TRBV5-1|TRBD2|-|TRBJ2-3
CASSSLAGEGTQYF
TGCGCCAGCAGCTCGCTAGCGGGAGAGGGGACGCAGTATTTT
>TRBV7-2|-|-|TRBJ1-3
CASRITGTGNTIYF
TGTGCCAGCAGAATAACAGGGACTGGAAACACCATATATTTT
>TRBV6-5|-|-|TRBJ1-4
CASSYSRSGIGEKLFF
TGTGCCAGCAGTTACTCGAGGTCGGGGATCGGGGAAAAACTGTTTTTT
>TRBV5-1|TRBD2|-|TRBJ2-1
CASSLDILAGFDEQFF
TGCGCCAGCAGCTTGGATATCCTAGCGGGATTCGATGAGCAGTTCTTC
>TRBV7-2|-|-|TRBJ2-3
CASSSTAVVSDTQYF
TGTGCCAGCAGCTCCACCGCGGTAGTTTCGGATACGCAGTATTTT
>TRBV12-5|-|-|TRBJ2-5
CASGEGFKETQYF
TGTGCTAGTGGTGAGGGGTTTAAAGAGACCCAGTACTTC